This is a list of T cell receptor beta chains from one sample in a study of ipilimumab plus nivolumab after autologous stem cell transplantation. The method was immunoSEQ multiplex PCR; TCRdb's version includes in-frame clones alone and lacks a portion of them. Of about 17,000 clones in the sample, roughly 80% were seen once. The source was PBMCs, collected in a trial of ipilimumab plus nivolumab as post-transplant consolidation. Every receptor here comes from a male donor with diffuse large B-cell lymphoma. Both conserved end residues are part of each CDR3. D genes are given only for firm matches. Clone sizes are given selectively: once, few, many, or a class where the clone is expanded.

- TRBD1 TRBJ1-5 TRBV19 TGTGCCAGTGATCGGACAGGGCTTAGCAATCAGCCCCAGCATTTT CASDRTGLSNQPQHF
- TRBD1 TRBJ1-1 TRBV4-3 TGCGCCAGCAGCCATGAGCCGGGACAGTTGAACACTGAAGCTTTCTTT CASSHEPGQLNTEAFF
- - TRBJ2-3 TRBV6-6 TGTGCCAGCAGTTACTCCAGAATGGGGGGCACAGATACGCAGTATTTT CASSYSRMGGTDTQYF
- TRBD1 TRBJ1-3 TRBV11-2 TGTGCCAGCAGAACCAGGGGGACTGGAAACACCATATATTTT CASRTRGTGNTIYF
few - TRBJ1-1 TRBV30 TGTGCCTGGAGTGTTTTGGCTGAAGCTTTCTTT CAWSVLAEAFF
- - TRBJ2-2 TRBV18 TGTGCCAGCTCACCACTACAGGATACCACCGGGGAGCTGTTTTTT CASSPLQDTTGELFF
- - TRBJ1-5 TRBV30 TGTGCCTACGGCAGCGATCAGCCCCAGCATTTT CAYGSDQPQHF
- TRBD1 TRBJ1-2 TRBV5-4 TGTGCCAGCAGCTTTGAGGGGGCAGGGGAAAAAACCTTC CASSFEGAGEKTF
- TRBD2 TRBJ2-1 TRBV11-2 TGTGCCAGCAGCTTAGGACTAGCGGGGAAGGAGCAGTTCTTC CASSLGLAGKEQFF
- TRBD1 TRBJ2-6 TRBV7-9 TGTGCCAGCAGCCGGAACACAGGGGCTGGGGCCAACGTCCTGACTTTC CASSRNTGAGANVLTF
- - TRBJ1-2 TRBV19 TGTGCCAGTAGTCCCGGGGAGGGTAACGATGGCTACACCTTC CASSPGEGNDGYTF
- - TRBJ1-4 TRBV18 TGTGCCAGCTCACCGAGGGAGCCGGCGGATGAAAAACTGTTTTTT CASSPREPADEKLFF
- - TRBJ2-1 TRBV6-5 TGTGCCAGCAGTTACGGGACCCTACTCGCCAATGAGCAGTTCTTC CASSYGTLLANEQFF
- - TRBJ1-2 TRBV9 TGTGCCAGCAGCGTAGGAGGGGACTATGGCTACACCTTC CASSVGGDYGYTF
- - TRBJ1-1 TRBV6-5 TGTGCCAGCAGTTACTTGGGGGAGGCTTTCTTT CASSYLGEAFF
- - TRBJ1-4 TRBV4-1 TGCGCCAGCAGCCAAGATCCCGGTGGGAGTGAAAAACTGTTTTTT CASSQDPGGSEKLFF
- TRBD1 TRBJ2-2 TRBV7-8 TGTGCCAGCAGCAAGAGGTCCGGACAGGGAATGACCGGGGAGCTGTTTTTT CASSKRSGQGMTGELFF
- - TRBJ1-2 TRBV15 TGTGCCACCAGCAGCGTAACTACAGGCGGGGGCTACACCTTC CATSSVTTGGGYTF
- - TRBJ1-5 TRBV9 TGTGCCAGCAGCCCCAGCGGGGGTAATCAGCCCCAGCATTTT CASSPSGGNQPQHF
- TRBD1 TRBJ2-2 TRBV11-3 TGTGCCAGCAGCGCCCACAGGGGCCTGAACACCGGGGAGCTGTTTTTT CASSAHRGLNTGELFF
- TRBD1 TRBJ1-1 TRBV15 TGTGCCACCAGCAGAGACCCGGGACAGGGGGCCAAGAACACTGAAGCTTTCTTT CATSRDPGQGAKNTEAFF
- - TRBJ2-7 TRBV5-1 TGCGCCAGCAGCGGAACGGACAGTTACGAGCAGTACTTC CASSGTDSYEQYF
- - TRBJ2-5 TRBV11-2 TGTGCCAGCAGCCCCGGGGGAAGCGCGGGCCAAGAGACCCAGTACTTC CASSPGGSAGQETQYF
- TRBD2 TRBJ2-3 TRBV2 TGTGCCAGCAGTGTGCCTAGCGGGGGCACAGATACGCAGTATTTT CASSVPSGGTDTQYF
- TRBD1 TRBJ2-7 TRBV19 TGTGCCAGTAGTATAGGGACAGGGGGCCCCTACGAGCAGTACTTC CASSIGTGGPYEQYF
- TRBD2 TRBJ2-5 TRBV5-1 TGCGCCAGCAGCTTGGTCTCTTTCGCGGGGGGGCAGAAGACCCAGTACTTC CASSLVSFAGGQKTQYF
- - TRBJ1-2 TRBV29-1 TGCAGCGTTGAAGGAGGGACGGGGGGCTACACCTTC CSVEGGTGGYTF
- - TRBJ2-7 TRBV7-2 TGTGCCAGCAGCCCCCCCCTTTTTGAGGACGAATGGGACGAGCAGTACTTC CASSPPLFEDEWDEQYF
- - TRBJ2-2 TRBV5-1 TGCGCCAGCAGCTTGGCACAGGGAAACACCGGGGAGCTGTTTTTT CASSLAQGNTGELFF
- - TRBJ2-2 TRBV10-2 TGCGCCAGCAGTGAGGGGATCGCGAACACCGGGGAGCTGTTTTTT CASSEGIANTGELFF
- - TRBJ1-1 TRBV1 TGCACCAGCGGATCCCGGGACAGTGCCTTTTCGGGGAACACTGAAGCTTTCTTT CTSGSRDSAFSGNTEAFF
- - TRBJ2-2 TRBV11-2 TGTGCCAGCAGCTTAGAACTCGATTACACCGGGGAGCTGTTTTTT CASSLELDYTGELFF
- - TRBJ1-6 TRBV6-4 TGTGCCAGCAGTGACTCGAGGTCTGGAAATTCACCCCTCCACTTT CASSDSRSGNSPLHF
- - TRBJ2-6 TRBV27 TGTGCCAGCAGTGACACAGGGTCCCGATTTGGTCCTGGGGCCAACGTCCTGACTTTC CASSDTGSRFGPGANVLTF
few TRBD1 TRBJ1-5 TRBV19 TGTGCCAGTAATTTCCGACAGGGAGGTAATCAGCCCCAGCATTTT CASNFRQGGNQPQHF
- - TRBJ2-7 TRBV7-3 TGTGCCAGCAGCTTATGGGAAGGCGCCAGTTACGAGCAGTACTTC CASSLWEGASYEQYF
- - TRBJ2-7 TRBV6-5 TGTGCCAGCAGTCCGGACCACGAGCAGTACTTC CASSPDHEQYF
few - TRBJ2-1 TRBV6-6 TGTGCCAGCAGCCCGGAGGGACTCTCTTACAATGAGCAGTTCTTC CASSPEGLSYNEQFF
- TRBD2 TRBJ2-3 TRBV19 TGTGCCAGTAGTCCCGGGAGGGGCGCAGATACGCAGTATTTT CASSPGRGADTQYF
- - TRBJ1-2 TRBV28 TGTGCCAGCAGTCGCCTCAGAGGGCGCGTAGGCGGCTACACCTTC CASSRLRGRVGGYTF